This T cell receptor (beta chain) is drawn from a study of T-cell reconstitution after alpha-beta-depleted transplantation in children. This CDR3 region has 14 residues. In germline, CDR1 is SGHTA, CDR2 FQGNSA. Deletions cut 0 bases from V and 0 bases from J, with 6 bases between. Unique molecular identifiers were used in preparing the TCRbeta library. TCRdb called the PCR reads again in MiXCR, with one record for every CDR3 protein. The table records some 300,000 distinct CDR3 sequences, roughly 9.1% of them present only once. This clonotype was recorded many times. The antigen remains undetermined. Study findings and constraints: About two months after transplant, alpha-beta T cells reportedly came from several hundred expanded graft clones. From newly produced T cells came most of the T-cell counts and diversity one year after transplant.

This receptor was obtained from a boy in the first two years of life with acute myeloid leukemia, due to receive a stem cell transplant. The chain uses TRBV7-2 and TRBJ2-7; possible D gene TRBD2, 6 bases. The sample in question was PBMCs, obtained before TCRalphabeta/CD19-depleted stem cell transplant. In DNA form, the CDR3 reads TGTGCCAGCAGCTTAGCGGGAGGCTCCTACGAGCAGTACTTC. The encoded protein is CASSLAGGSYEQYF.